Each of the 17 T cell receptor beta chains below was sequenced from the same sample in a study of PD-1 blockade in mismatch repair-deficient tumors. Profiled with immunoSEQ multiplex PCR; TCRdb holds only in-frame clones, not every one. The data contain tens of thousands of clones, over 70% of them singletons. The starting material was peripheral blood, obtained 12 weeks after starting pembrolizumab. The receptors originated from an adult with mismatch repair-deficient cancer.

This chain links TRBV5-6 with TRBJ2-2; TRBD1 matches at 7 bases. With V trimmed by 7 bases and J by 4 bases, 4 bases remained unmatched. This CDR3 contains 13 residues. Germline CDR1 is SGHDT and CDR2 is YYEEEE. The chain's CDR3 is CASGGQTTGELFF. CDR3 sequence (DNA): TGTGCCAGCGGGGGACAGACCACCGGGGAGCTGTTTTTT.

V and J are TRBV7-3 and TRBJ2-2; D unclear. V lost 5 bases and J 2 bases, leaving 15 bases between the germline ends. Germline loops: CDR1 SGHTA, CDR2 FQGTGA. This CDR3 has 16 residues. DNA of the CDR3: TGTGCCAGCAGCAAATTGGTGGCGATCAACACCGGGGAGCTGTTTTTT. It is translated as CASSKLVAINTGELFF.

The chain is built from TRBV2 and TRBJ2-3; the D gene is possibly TRBD1 (5 bases). CDR1 and CDR2 from the germline V gene are SNHLY and FYNNEI. Trimming removed 1 base at V and 1 base at J, with 9 bases between. This CDR3 comprises 15 residues. CDR3 DNA sequence: TGTGCCAGCAGTGAAGTGGGGCAGGGCACAGATACGCAGTATTTT. It is translated as CASSEVGQGTDTQYF.

This clone has just one count. The chain uses TRBV27 and TRBJ2-3; D is possibly TRBD2 (6 bases). Trimming pared 2 bases from V and 6 bases from J, leaving 12 bases between. Looked up from germline, CDR1 is MNHEY and CDR2 is SMNVEV (reference sequence). The CDR3 has 14 residues. The CDR3: CASSLPRDLDTQYF. CDR3 nucleotide sequence: TGTGCCAGCAGTTTACCGCGGGATTTGGATACGCAGTATTTT.

This sequence joins TRBV29-1 and TRBJ1-1; D is unresolved. The V and J ends lost 3 bases and 0 bases respectively, with 8 bases between them. Germline CDR1 SQVTM, CDR2 ANQGSEA. The CDR3 extends over 13 amino acids. The CDR3 sequence is CSVDRLLNTEAFF. CDR3 DNA: TGCAGCGTTGATCGGCTCCTGAACACTGAAGCTTTCTTT.

The CDR3 DNA follows: TGTGCCAGCAGCCCGAGGGGACAGGGGGCCCTCACAGCCCGGGAGACCCAGTACTTC. Translated: CASSPRGQGALTARETQYF. The chain has TRBV7-2 and TRBJ2-5, with 12 bases aligning to TRBD1. Unmatched junction bases numbered 18, after V lost 5 bases and J lost 5 bases. CDR1 and CDR2 (germline): SGHTA, FQGNSA. The CDR3 contains 19 residues.

The chain uses TRBV11-1 and TRBJ2-7, with D unresolved. The CDR3 totals 11 residues. CDR1 and CDR2 from the germline V gene are SGHAT and FQDESV (reference sequence). With 5 bases removed from V and 9 bases from J, the gap between germline ends came to 11 bases. Written as DNA, the CDR3 is TGTGCCAGCAGCCCCAGTTTGGTGCAGTACTTC. Protein: CASSPSLVQYF.

The chain has TRBV9 and TRBJ1-5, with TRBD1 matching over 8 bases. CDR3 size: 14 residues. CDR1 and CDR2 from the germline V gene are SGDLS and YYNGEE. V was pared by 3 bases and J by 9 bases, with 8 bases of the junction left unmatched. CDR3 sequence (DNA): TGTGCCAGCAGCGAGGGACAGGCTCTTTGGCCCCAGCATTTT. It is translated as CASSEGQALWPQHF.

J is TRBJ2-1 and V is TRBV30, with 11 positions matching TRBD2. CDR1 GTSNPN and CDR2 SVGIG come from the germline V gene (reference sequence). Unmatched junction bases numbered 11, after V lost 5 bases and J lost 5 bases. The CDR3 loop spans 16 amino acids. CDR3 sequence reads: CAWASLSGRDDNEQFF. The CDR3 DNA sequence: TGTGCCTGGGCGTCCCTTAGCGGGAGGGATGACAATGAGCAGTTCTTC. The full variable domain, completed using reference TRBV30 and TRBJ2-1, is SQTIHQWPATLVQPVGSPLSLECTVEGTSNPNLYWYRQAAGRGLQLLFYSVGIGQISSEVPQNLSASRPQDRQFILSSKKLLLSDSGFYLCAWASLSGRDDNEQFFGPGTRLTVL.

The chain joins TRBV7-3 to TRBJ2-7; TRBD1 is a possible D gene (5 bases). Germline V gives CDR1 SGHTA, CDR2 FQGTGA. The V end was cut by 5 bases, the J end by 1 base, with 15 bases between. The CDR3 has 15 amino acids. CDR3 protein: CASSAEAGQSYEQYF. The CDR3 nucleotides read TGTGCCAGCAGCGCTGAGGCAGGGCAATCCTACGAGCAGTACTTC.

This chain links TRBV9 with TRBJ1-4; D perhaps matches TRBD1 (6 bases). V was trimmed by 1 base and J by 5 bases, leaving 12 bases between them. Per germline, CDR1 SGDLS and CDR2 YYNGEE. The CDR3 spans 15 residues. The CDR3 region is CASSVSGALNEKLFF. CDR3 in DNA: TGTGCCAGCAGCGTATCAGGGGCCCTAAATGAAAAACTGTTTTTT. Full variable domain (rest looked up from reference TRBV9 and TRBJ1-4): DSGVTQTPKHLITATGQRVTLRCSPRSGDLSVYWYQQSLDQGLQFLIQYYNGEERAKGNILERFSAQQFPDLHSELNLSSLELGDSALYFCASSVSGALNEKLFFGSGTQLSVL.

The chain joins TRBV27 to TRBJ1-5, with TRBD1 matching over 9 bases. Germline lookup yields CDR1 MNHEY and CDR2 SMNVEV (reference sequence). This CDR3 has 18 amino acids. Trimming took 4 bases from V and 1 from J; bases not matched to a gene: 11. In DNA, the CDR3 is TGTGCCAGCAGTTCTATCCGACAGGGGGAAGTGAGCAATCAGCCCCAGCATTTT. It specifies CASSSIRQGEVSNQPQHF.

This chain joins TRBV7-9 and TRBJ2-7; D not resolved. The CDR3 spans 14 residues. Looked up from germline, CDR1 is SEHNR and CDR2 is FQNEAQ (reference sequence). Trimming removed 4 bases at V and 3 bases at J, with 13 bases between. Written as DNA, the CDR3 is TGTGCCAGCAGCTCATATCCAATCGTCTACGAGCAGTACTTC. It yields the protein CASSSYPIVYEQYF.

The genes are TRBV10-3 and TRBJ2-2, with 7 bases matching TRBD1. The CDR3 consists of 13 residues. Germline values: CDR1 ENHRY, CDR2 SYGVKD. V lost 7 bases to trimming and J lost 4 bases; unmatched junction nucleotides: 3. The CDR3 region is CAIKKGATGELFF. The CDR3 DNA follows: TGTGCCATCAAAAAGGGGGCCACCGGGGAGCTGTTTTTT.

The rearrangement joins TRBV18 to TRBJ1-4; 9 bases match TRBD1. The germline gives CDR1 KGHSH, CDR2 LQKENI. This CDR3 has 14 residues. V shed 3 bases and J 5 bases; nucleotides not matched to a gene: 1. CDR3 in DNA: TGTGCCAGCTCACCCGACAGGGGGAATGAAAAACTGTTTTTT. Translated: CASSPDRGNEKLFF. Supplemented by reference TRBV18 and TRBJ1-4, the full variable domain reads NAGVMQNPRHLVRRRGQEARLRCSPMKGHSHVYWYRQLPEEGLKFMVYLQKENIIDESGMPKERFSAEFPKEGPSILRIQQVVRGDSAAYFCASSPDRGNEKLFFGSGTQLSVL.

This clone appeared once. The chain has TRBV5-1 and TRBJ1-4; 8 nucleotides line up with TRBD1. V was clipped by 0 bases and J by 7 bases; unmatched bases: 8. The germline V gene has CDR1 SGHRS and CDR2 YFSETQ. This CDR3 has 16 residues. The CDR3 reads CASSLGATGDGEKLFF. The CDR3 DNA reads TGCGCCAGCAGCTTGGGCGCGACAGGGGACGGTGAAAAACTGTTTTTT. Full variable domain (rest looked up from reference TRBV5-1 and TRBJ1-4): KAGVTQTPRYLIKTRGQQVTLSCSPISGHRSVSWYQQTPGQGLQFLFEYFSETQRNKGNFPGRFSGRQFSNSRSEMNVSTLELGDSALYLCASSLGATGDGEKLFFGSGTQLSVL.

The rearrangement uses TRBV2 and TRBJ1-2; 7 nucleotides agree with TRBD1. The germline V gene has CDR1 SNHLY and CDR2 FYNNEI. This CDR3 has 18 residues. V shed 0 bases, J shed 2 bases, and the junction held 12 bases outside the gene matches. CDR3 coding DNA: TGTGCCAGCAGTGAAGCCCCCCTGGGACAGAAGGGAAACTATGGCTACACCTTC. Residues: CASSEAPLGQKGNYGYTF.